This T cell receptor beta chain was captured in a study of neurological immune-mediated disorders. Regarding the study as a whole: None of the CDR3 amino acid sequences of expanded clones recurred across subjects, suggesting private repertoires in all groups. Patients with HTLV-1-associated myelopathy had the highest level of TCR clonal expansion, whereas patients with multiple sclerosis had the lowest level, falling beneath the level found in healthy controls.

This clonotype was seen only a few times. The antigen is undetermined. The CDR3 length is 14 residues. Looked up from germline, CDR1 is SEHNR and CDR2 is FQNEAQ (reference sequence). V lost 4 bases to trimming and J lost 8 bases; unmatched junction nucleotides: 7. TCRdb re-called the 5' RACE reads with MiXCR, one entry per CDR3 protein. The sample holds around 46,000 distinct CDR3 sequences, about 23% seen once. This chain connects TRBV7-9 to TRBJ1-4; 7 bases are shared with TRBD1. The receptor was derived from a woman in her 70s in good health. Specimen: PBMCs. DNA of the CDR3: TGTGCCAGCAGCTCTCAGGGGGGCCGCGAAAAACTGTTTTTT. The encoded protein is CASSSQGGREKLFF.